The 21 T cell receptor beta chains below were found in one sample sequenced in a study of T cells in Graves' hyperthyroidism and ophthalmopathy. Regions amplified from RNA transcripts were the TCR beta CDR3 regions. The HTBI primer set drove a first-round RT-PCR of the TCR CDR3. TCRdb ran MiXCR on the multiplex PCR reads and lists one entry per CDR3 protein. Seen here are around 600,000 distinct CDR3 sequences, 14% observed once, and the top ten hold around 7%. Sequenced material: blood. These receptors all come from a woman aged 18-29 years with Graves' ophthalmopathy.

The V gene is TRBV24-1, the J gene TRBJ1-2, with D hard to call. There are 12 residues in the CDR3. V was trimmed by 7 bases and J by 4 bases, leaving 9 bases between them. In germline, CDR1 is KGHDR, CDR2 SFDVKD. CDR3 in amino acids: CATRGEGYGYTF. The CDR3 DNA reads as TGTGCCACCAGGGGAGAAGGCTATGGCTACACCTTC.

This sequence joins TRBV20-1 and TRBJ2-7, with 7 bases identical to TRBD1. Germline assignment: CDR1 DFQATT and CDR2 SNEGSKA (reference sequence). The CDR3 has 14 amino acids. V shed 4 bases, J shed 5 bases, and the junction held 11 bases outside the gene matches. The CDR3 DNA follows: TGCAGTGCTACTCCGGGACAGACGGCAGACGAGCAGTACTTC. Protein product: CSATPGQTADEQYF.

This chain links TRBV4-3 with TRBJ2-7; TRBD2 matches 9 bases. Germline values: CDR1 LGHNA, CDR2 YSLEER. The junction had 3 bases not matched to a gene; V was cut back by 4 bases and J by 2 bases. This CDR3 has 14 amino acids. As DNA, the CDR3 is TGCGCCAGCAGCCGAGAGCGGGAGGCCTACGAGCAGTACTTC. It encodes CASSREREAYEQYF.

The CDR3 region is CASSGARTEAFF. Here the CDR3 DNA reads TGTGCCAGCAGTGGGGCGCGGACTGAAGCTTTCTTT. The chain recombines TRBV28 with TRBJ1-1, with a tentative D call TRBD1 (5 bases). The V gene's germline CDR1 is MDHEN and CDR2 SYDVKM. The ends were cut back, 5 bases at V and 5 bases at J, with 9 bases in the middle. The CDR3 loop spans 12 amino acids. Full variable domain (rest looked up from reference TRBV28 and TRBJ1-1): DVKVTQSSRYLVKRTGEKVFLECVQDMDHENMFWYRQDPGLGLRLIYFSYDVKMKEKGDIPEGYSVSREKKERFSLILESASTNQTSMYLCASSGARTEAFFGQGTRLTVV.

In its sample, this clonotype was seen many times. The DNA for the CDR3 is TGTGCCTGGAGTGTAAGTGTAAATGGCTACACCTTC. Encoded protein: CAWSVSVNGYTF. The chain uses TRBV30 and TRBJ1-2; D gene unclear. V gave up 0 bases and J gave up 6 bases, with 8 bases separating them. Germline V lookup: CDR1 GTSNPN, CDR2 SVGIG (reference sequence). This CDR3 region has 12 residues. Full variable domain (missing parts from reference TRBV30 and TRBJ1-2): SQTIHQWPATLVQPVGSPLSLECTVEGTSNPNLYWYRQAAGRGLQLLFYSVGIGQISSEVPQNLSASRPQDRQFILSSKKLLLSDSGFYLCAWSVSVNGYTFGSGTRLTVV.

This clonotype was picked up many times. The chain recombines TRBV28 with TRBJ1-4, with 8 positions matching TRBD1. Germline V CDR1 and CDR2: MDHEN, SYDVKM. The J segment lost 6 bases and the V segment lost 5 bases, leaving 5 bases of the junction unmatched. This CDR3 contains 14 residues. CDR3 loop: CASSHRGRDEKLFF. The DNA for the CDR3 is TGTGCCAGCAGTCACAGGGGGAGGGATGAAAAACTGTTTTTT.

The V call is TRBV6-2 or TRBV6-3, the J call TRBJ2-3; D unresolved. This CDR3 is 15 amino acids long. CDR1 MNHEY and CDR2 SVGEGT come from the germline V gene. With 4 bases removed from V and 6 bases from J, the gap between germline ends came to 17 bases. This CDR3 is CASSLRLIPQDTQYF. Here the CDR3 DNA reads TGTGCCAGCAGTTTACGACTCATCCCCCAGGATACGCAGTATTTT.

The table lists this clonotype with many counts. The chain couples TRBV11-2 to TRBJ2-1; D call uncertain. Germline V gene lookup returns CDR1 SGHAT and CDR2 FQNNGV. V dropped 5 bases and J dropped 7 bases, with 12 bases sitting between them. The CDR3 runs 13 residues. The CDR3 nucleotides are TGTGCCAGCAGCGCTACCAGGAAGAATGAGCAGTTCTTC. It encodes CASSATRKNEQFF.

This clonotype was picked up a small number of times. The chain carries TRBV6-5 and TRBJ1-4; D call uncertain. V was pared by 0 bases and J by 2 bases, with 1 base between. Germline values: CDR1 MNHEY, CDR2 SVGAGI. There are 13 residues in the CDR3. Here the CDR3 DNA reads TGTGCCAGCAGTTACTCGACTAATGAAAAACTGTTTTTT. Amino acids: CASSYSTNEKLFF.

This clonotype was observed at least ten times. V gene TRBV10-3 combines with J gene TRBJ2-6; 11 nucleotides align to TRBD1. Germline V lookup: CDR1 ENHRY, CDR2 SYGVKD. Trimming cost V 6 bases and J 2 bases; bases outside gene matches: 3. CDR3 size: 16 residues. The CDR3 bases are TGTGCCATCAGCCCGGGACAGGGGGCTGGGGCCAACGTCCTGACTTTC. Protein sequence: CAISPGQGAGANVLTF.

In regard to this clonotype: Germline and junction disagree at one end, which may indicate a read error. CDR3 protein: CASSGDRLMRAF. The CDR3 DNA reads TGTGCCAGCAGCGGGGACAGATTGATGAGGGCCTTC. The V call is TRBV4-2, the J call TRBJ1-2, with 7 bases matching TRBD1. This CDR3 is 12 amino acids long. The germline V gene encodes CDR1 LGHNA and CDR2 YNFKEQ.

This clonotype was detected ten times or more. The V call is TRBV7-2, the J call TRBJ2-7; 14 nucleotides align to TRBD2. This CDR3 contains 16 residues. Germline trimming cut 6 bases from V and 3 bases from J; bases unmatched to any gene: 7. Germline V gene data show CDR1 as SGHTA and CDR2 as FQGNSA. CDR3 in DNA: TGTGCCAGCAGTTCTTTCGGGACTAGCGGGAGCTACGAGCAGTACTTC. Translation gives CASSSFGTSGSYEQYF.

The CDR3 is CASSPRDSWTGYGYTF. The CDR3 nucleotides are TGTGCCAGCAGCCCCCGGGACTCCTGGACCGGCTATGGCTACACCTTC. The chain recombines TRBV9 with TRBJ1-2; maybe TRBD1 (5 bases). The CDR3 extends over 16 amino acids. With 4 bases removed from V and 4 bases from J, the gap between germline ends came to 20 bases. Germline-derived CDR1 and CDR2 are SGDLS and YYNGEE. Using reference TRBV9 and TRBJ1-2 for the parts outside the CDR3, the full variable domain is DSGVTQTPKHLITATGQRVTLRCSPRSGDLSVYWYQQSLDQGLQFLIQYYNGEERAKGNILERFSAQQFPDLHSELNLSSLELGDSALYFCASSPRDSWTGYGYTFGSGTRLTVV.

Only a few counts were recorded for this clonotype. The chain uses TRBV5-1 and TRBJ2-7, with TRBD1 identical over 11 bases. Germline values: CDR1 SGHRS, CDR2 YFSETQ. Trimming at V came to 6 bases and at J to 3 bases, leaving 11 bases not matched to a gene. CDR3 length: 16 amino acids. CDR3 sequence reads: CASTQGGDRGIYEQYF. The CDR3 nucleotides are TGCGCCAGCACCCAGGGGGGGGACAGGGGGATCTACGAGCAGTACTTC.

As concerns this clonotype: The junction does not match germline at one end; this may be a read error. The J gene is TRBJ1-2, the V gene TRBV27; D is uncertain. Looked up from germline, CDR1 is MNHEY and CDR2 is SMNVEV (reference sequence). The CDR3 runs 15 residues. The CDR3 sequence is CASSFSTPANYGYAF. The CDR3 DNA follows: TGTGCCAGCAGTTTTTCGACACCGGCTAACTATGGCTACGCCTTC.

This clonotype was picked up many times. An end of the junction does not agree with germline; a read error may underlie this. The CDR3 loop reads CASRDNLSSYEQYF. For the CDR3, the DNA is TGTGCCAGCCGTGACAATTTAAGCTCCTACGAGCAGTACTTC. The chain couples TRBV2 to TRBJ2-7; D is unresolved. The CDR3 runs to 14 residues. The germline gives CDR1 SNHLY, CDR2 FYNNEI.

This clonotype was seen ten or more times. The chain employs TRBV11-2 and TRBJ2-3; 14 positions agree with TRBD2. This CDR3 is 15 amino acids long. J was trimmed by 4 bases and V by 7 bases; bases with no gene match: 4. Germline CDR1 SGHAT, CDR2 FQNNGV. The CDR3 loop is CASMGLAGVSDTQYF. CDR3 in DNA: TGTGCCAGCATGGGACTAGCGGGAGTCTCAGATACGCAGTATTTT.

This clonotype appeared a few times. The chain is built from TRBV19 and TRBJ1-1; D possibly corresponds to TRBD1 (5 bases). CDR3 length equals 11 residues. V shed 9 bases and J shed 6 bases, with 11 bases lying between them. Per the germline V gene, CDR1 is LNHDA and CDR2 is SQIVND (reference sequence). The CDR3 sequence is CASHRFAEAFF. The DNA for the CDR3 is TGTGCCAGCCACAGGTTTGCTGAAGCTTTCTTT.

In its sample, this clonotype was seen many times. V is TRBV5-1 and J is TRBJ1-2, with 7 bases aligning to TRBD1. V lost 4 bases and J lost 6; bases outside the gene matches: 12. The CDR3 has 15 residues. Looked up from germline, CDR1 is SGHRS and CDR2 is YFSETQ. The CDR3 loop reads CASSRREGALNGYTF. The DNA for the CDR3 is TGCGCCAGCAGCCGACGGGAGGGGGCGCTGAATGGCTACACCTTC.

This clonotype appeared many times. The chain employs TRBV30 and TRBJ1-5; no reliable D call. With 3 bases removed from V and 8 bases from J, the gap between germline ends came to 14 bases. The CDR3 has 13 amino acids. Looked up from germline, CDR1 is GTSNPN and CDR2 is SVGIG (reference sequence). The CDR3 reads CAWSDQALEPQHF. Here the CDR3 DNA reads TGTGCCTGGAGCGATCAAGCTCTCGAGCCCCAGCATTTT.

This clonotype was counted between two and nine times. V gene TRBV5-1 combines with J gene TRBJ2-2; D is tentatively TRBD1 or TRBD2 (5 bases each). Trimming left V 6 bases short and J 8 bases short, with 17 bases between. Germline lookup yields CDR1 SGHRS and CDR2 YFSETQ. CDR3 size: 14 residues. The CDR3, as DNA: TGCGCCAGCATGATCCTAACTGGGACGGGGGAGCTGTTTTTT. Translating gives CASMILTGTGELFF.